This TCR beta chain was recorded in a study of cytomegalovirus exposure and HLA in healthy donors. General study points: In vitro assays verified that a few CMV-associated chains recognized CMV antigens specifically.

With respect to this clone: Its antigen remains unidentified.

Both 60 Vbeta primers and 13 Jbeta primers went into the PCR. TCRdb keeps only in-frame clones here, not all; method: immunoSEQ multiplex PCR. The sample gives 110,000 or so clones, 74% of which show up once; approximately 10% is in the top ten. The CDR3 consists of 16 residues. Germline V lookup: CDR1 ENHRY, CDR2 SYGVKD. The J segment lost 7 bases and the V segment lost 5 bases, leaving 13 bases of the junction unmatched. V gene TRBV10-3 combines with J gene TRBJ1-2; 10 positions match TRBD1. This sequence was found in a woman between 45 and 60 years old in good health and CMV-seropositive. The specimen sequenced was PBMCs. DNA for the CDR3: TGTGCCATCAGTCCGCTCGAACCTCGGACAGGGGGTGGCTACACCTTC. It yields the protein CAISPLEPRTGGGYTF.